These 10 T cell receptor beta chains were sequenced from one sample in a study of early T cells in non-severe SARS-CoV-2 infection. MiXCR, run by TCRdb on the 5' RACE reads, gives a single entry per CDR3 protein. This sample has 60,000 to 70,000 distinct CDR3 sequences, with 8% to 9.5% found just once. Source material: whole blood. These receptors were collected from an adult who was a healthcare worker with PCR-confirmed SARS-CoV-2 infection or an uninfected control (not recorded which).

This clonotype was detected ten times or more. This chain joins TRBV6-5 and TRBJ2-1; 8 positions agree with TRBD2. V lost 0 bases and J lost 4; bases outside the gene matches: 5. The CDR3 is 16 amino acids. CDR1 and CDR2 from the germline V gene are MNHEY and SVGAGI. CDR3 nucleotides: TGTGCCAGCAGTTACTCAGGCCTAGCGGGTTACAATGAGCAGTTCTTC. This gives the protein CASSYSGLAGYNEQFF.

This clonotype was counted a few times. The rearrangement joins TRBV11-3 to TRBJ2-1, with 7 bases matching TRBD2. The V segment lost 0 bases and the J segment 8 bases; nucleotides outside the gene matches: 7. This CDR3 is built from 15 residues. Germline CDR1 is SGHNT and CDR2 is YENEEA. The DNA for the CDR3 is TGTGCCAGCAGCTTAGAATGGACTAGTTCTGATGAGCAGTTCTTC. Translating it yields CASSLEWTSSDEQFF.

The chain carries TRBV12-3 or TRBV12-4 and TRBJ2-3; TRBD2 agrees at 8 bases. The V segment lost 6 bases and the J segment 2 bases; nucleotides outside the gene matches: 13. CDR3 size: 17 residues. Here the CDR3 reads CASSKSPTSAHTDTQYF. DNA of the CDR3: TGTGCCAGCAGCAAATCCCCGACTAGCGCCCACACAGATACGCAGTATTTT.

The chain couples TRBV10-3 to TRBJ1-2; D remains ambiguous. The V end lost 0 bases, the J end lost 7 bases, and 9 bases lay between the germline ends. CDR3 length: 13 amino acids. The V gene's germline CDR1 is ENHRY and CDR2 SYGVKD. The CDR3 sequence: CAISESIGSGYTF. CDR3 in DNA: TGTGCCATCAGTGAGTCTATAGGGAGTGGCTACACCTTC.

In this sample, this clonotype turned up many times. The chain links TRBV29-1 to TRBJ2-3; 13 bases line up with TRBD2. The CDR3 is made up of 17 amino acids. V was pared by 7 bases and J by 2 bases, with 12 bases of the junction left unmatched. The germline gives CDR1 SQVTM, CDR2 ANQGSEA. DNA for the CDR3: TGCAGCGCGGGAGGGGGACTAGCGGGGAGACTCACAGATACGCAGTATTTT. This translates into CSAGGGLAGRLTDTQYF.

The chain is built from TRBV7-2 and TRBJ2-3, with TRBD1 identical over 7 bases. V lost 5 bases and J lost 5; bases outside the gene matches: 7. Germline V lookup: CDR1 SGHTA, CDR2 FQGNSA. The CDR3 covers 14 residues. CDR3 sequence reads: CASSQQGRRDTQYF. CDR3 nucleotides: TGTGCCAGCAGCCAACAGGGGCGGAGAGATACGCAGTATTTT.

This clonotype was counted only a few times. The rearrangement joins TRBV15 to TRBJ2-5; 10 positions agree with TRBD1. Germline CDR1 and CDR2: LNHNV and YYDKDF (reference sequence). The CDR3 is 16 amino acids. Trimming removed 1 base from V and 5 bases from J; junction bases left unmatched: 7. The CDR3 is CATSRVGDRGRETQYF. Here the CDR3 DNA reads TGTGCCACCAGCAGAGTGGGGGACAGGGGACGCGAGACCCAGTACTTC.

The rearrangement joins TRBV5-1 to TRBJ2-3; D call uncertain. The CDR3 contains 13 residues. CDR1 and CDR2 from the germline V gene are SGHRS and YFSETQ. Trimming took 0 bases from V and 4 from J, leaving 6 bases between them. CDR3: CASSLVSSDTQYF. Here the CDR3 DNA reads TGCGCCAGCAGCTTGGTGTCTTCAGATACGCAGTATTTT.

This clonotype turned up a few times. The chain uses TRBV20-1 and TRBJ2-3; TRBD2 agrees at 10 bases. CDR3 length: 15 amino acids. With V trimmed by 3 bases and J by 3 bases, 6 bases remained unmatched. Germline loops: CDR1 DFQATT, CDR2 SNEGSKA (reference sequence). CDR3 in amino acids: CSARGQAGGTDTQYF. The DNA of the CDR3 is TGCAGTGCTAGGGGCCAAGCGGGAGGGACAGATACGCAGTATTTT.

This clonotype showed up just a few times. The chain joins TRBV6-5 to TRBJ1-1; D gene unclear. The CDR3 has 15 residues. From germline, CDR1 is MNHEY and CDR2 SVGAGI. V shed 2 bases and J shed 5 bases, with 15 bases lying between them. The CDR3 is CASSYASEPRTEAFF. The CDR3 DNA reads TGTGCCAGCAGTTACGCGTCGGAGCCTAGGACTGAAGCTTTCTTT.